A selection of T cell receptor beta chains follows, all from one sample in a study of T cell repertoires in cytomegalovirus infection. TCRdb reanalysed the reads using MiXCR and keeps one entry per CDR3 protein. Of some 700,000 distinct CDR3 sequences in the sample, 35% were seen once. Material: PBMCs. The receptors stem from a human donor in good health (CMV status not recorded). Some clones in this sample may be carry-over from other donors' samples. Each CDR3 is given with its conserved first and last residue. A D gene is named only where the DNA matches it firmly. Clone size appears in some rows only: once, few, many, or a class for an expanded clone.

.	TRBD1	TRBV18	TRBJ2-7	TGTGCCAGCTCACCACCGTCCGGGACAGGGGCCTACGAGCAGTACTTC	CASSPPSGTGAYEQYF
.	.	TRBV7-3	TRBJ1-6	TGTGCCAGCAGCTTAAATCTGGGCGGCTCACCCCTCCACTTT	CASSLNLGGSPLHF
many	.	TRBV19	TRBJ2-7	TGTGCCAGTAGTATTGACCGAAAGAACGAGCAGTACTTC	CASSIDRKNEQYF
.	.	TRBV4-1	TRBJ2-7	TGCGCCAGCAGCCAAGACGAAGGGCGTGTCGAGCAGTACTTC	CASSQDEGRVEQYF
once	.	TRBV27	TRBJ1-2	TGTGCCAACCAACGGGGCTACCCCTTC	CANQRGYPF
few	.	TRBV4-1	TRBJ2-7	TGCGCCAGCAGCCAATCCGTAACCTACGAGCAGTACTTC	CASSQSVTYEQYF
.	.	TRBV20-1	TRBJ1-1	TGCAGTGCTAGTTTGCAGGGAGTATTAAACACTGAAGCTTTCTTT	CSASLQGVLNTEAFF
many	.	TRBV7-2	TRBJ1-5	TGTGCCAGCAGCTTACGTCAGAGAGAATATAGCAATCAGCCCCAGCATTTT	CASSLRQREYSNQPQHF
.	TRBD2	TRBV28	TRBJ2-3	TGTGCCAGCGGGCGCACGGGGGGGGGACCAGATACGCAGTATTTT	CASGRTGGGPDTQYF
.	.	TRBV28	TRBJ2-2	TGTGCCAGCAGAACCCAGGGGGCGGGAGCCGGGGAGCTGTTTTTT	CASRTQGAGAGELFF
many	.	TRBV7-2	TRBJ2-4	TGTGCCAGCAGCCACGGAGGGGGAGCCAAAAACATTCAGTACTTC	CASSHGGGAKNIQYF
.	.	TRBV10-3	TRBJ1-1	TGTGCCATCAGGGACATACAGGATAAGGACACTGAAGCTTTCTTT	CAIRDIQDKDTEAFF
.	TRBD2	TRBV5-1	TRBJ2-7	TGCGCCAGCAGCCAAGCGTCGGGACTAGCGGGGGCGAGCTCCTACGAGCAGTACTTC	CASSQASGLAGASSYEQYF
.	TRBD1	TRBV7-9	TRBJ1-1	TGTGCCAGCAGCCTCCGGGACAGGGAACCTGAAGATTTCTTT	CASSLRDREPEDFF
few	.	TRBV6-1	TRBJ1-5	TGTGCCACCGGCCGTGATCAGCCCCAGCATTTT	CATGRDQPQHF
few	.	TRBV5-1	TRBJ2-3	TGCGCCAGCAGCTTGGTAACAGTCGCCGCTAGCACAGATACGCAGTATTTT	CASSLVTVAASTDTQYF
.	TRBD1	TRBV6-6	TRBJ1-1	TGTGCCAGCAGTGACCGACAGGGAATGAACACTGAAGCTTTCTTT	CASSDRQGMNTEAFF
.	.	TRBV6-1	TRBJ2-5	TGTGCCAGCAGTCAGGAGGTGGCTCAAGAGACCCAGTACTTC	CASSQEVAQETQYF
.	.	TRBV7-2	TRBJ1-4	TGTGCCAGCAGCTCCAGGGCGCCTAATGAAAAACTGTTTTTT	CASSSRAPNEKLFF
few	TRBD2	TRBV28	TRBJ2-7	TGTGCCAGCAGTCTAGCGGGGAGGGTAGCCTACGAGCAGTACTTC	CASSLAGRVAYEQYF
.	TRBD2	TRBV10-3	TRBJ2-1	TGTGCCATCAGTGCCCTAGCGGGAGGAAACAATGAGCAGTTCTTC	CAISALAGGNNEQFF
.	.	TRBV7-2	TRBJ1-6	TGTGCCAGCAGCCCAAAGGACCAGTTGCGTTCACCCCTCCACTTT	CASSPKDQLRSPLHF
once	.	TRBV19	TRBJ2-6	TGTGCCAGTAGTATTACTGCACAAAGGAGCTCTGGGGCCAACGTCCTGACTTTC	CASSITAQRSSGANVLTF
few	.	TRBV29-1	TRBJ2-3	TGCAGCGTGGACACGTTCACAGATACGCAGTATTTT	CSVDTFTDTQYF